The 12 T cell receptor beta chains below come from one sample, sequenced in a study of CD4 T cells in relation to SARS-CoV-2 and coronaviruses. Unexposed donor CD4+ T cells date from about 2010-2018, before the COVID-19 pandemic. Isolation of CD4+ T cells took place after roughly nine days in culture. TCRdb keeps only in-frame clones here, not all; method: immunoSEQ multiplex PCR. Of about 19,000 clones in the sample, about 72% were seen once. What these receptors recognize is not known. Sequenced sample: CD4+ T cells from PBMCs, cultured in vitro. These receptor sequences come from a human donor in good health.

V is TRBV19 and J is TRBJ2-1; 9 nucleotides align to TRBD2. V gave up 3 bases and J gave up 7 bases; unmatched junction bases: 10. Germline CDR1 LNHDA, CDR2 SQIVND (reference sequence). The CDR3 totals 16 residues. The CDR3 coding sequence is TGTGCCAGTAGTATTTTCCCGACTAGCGGTTTGAATGAGCAGTTCTTC. Its protein product is CASSIFPTSGLNEQFF. The full variable domain, with the rest looked up from reference TRBV19 and TRBJ2-1, is DGGITQSPKYLFRKEGQNVTLSCEQNLNHDAMYWYRQDPGQGLRLIYYSQIVNDFQKGDIAEGYSVSREKKESFPLTVTSAQKNPTAFYLCASSIFPTSGLNEQFFGPGTRLTVL.

This clone was seen once. The V gene is TRBV30, the J gene TRBJ2-1; 9 nucleotides line up with TRBD2. Germline CDR1 GTSNPN, CDR2 SVGIG (reference sequence). J lost 0 bases, V lost 5 bases, and 14 bases had no gene match. The CDR3 consists of 18 residues. The CDR3 region is CAWQGGTSSSSSYNEQFF. The CDR3 nucleotides read TGTGCCTGGCAAGGCGGGACTAGCTCCTCGAGCTCCTACAATGAGCAGTTCTTC.

The genes are TRBV12-5 and TRBJ1-2, with TRBD1 as a possible D gene (5 bases). V shed 10 bases and J shed 9 bases, with 21 bases lying between them. CDR3 length equals 13 residues. Germline CDR1 is LGHNT and CDR2 is FRNRAP. CDR3: CATTTGASISYTF. The DNA of the CDR3 is TGTGCTACAACTACAGGAGCGAGCATCAGCTACACCTTC.

The chain links TRBV27 to TRBJ1-5; tentative D call: TRBD1 (5 bases). The CDR3 length is 14 residues. The V gene lost 6 bases and the J gene lost 5 bases, with 14 bases spanning the gap. Germline lookup yields CDR1 MNHEY and CDR2 SMNVEV (reference sequence). CDR3 sequence: CASSRGWGDQPQHF. In DNA form, the CDR3 reads TGTGCCAGCAGCCGGGGCTGGGGGGATCAGCCCCAGCATTTT.

This rearrangement joins TRBV5-1 to TRBJ1-1; D call uncertain. The CDR3 spans 13 residues. Germline loops: CDR1 SGHRS, CDR2 YFSETQ. V was trimmed by 3 bases and J by 3 bases, leaving 9 bases between them. The CDR3 loop reads CASSSYSYTEAFF. The DNA of the CDR3 is TGCGCCAGCAGCTCCTACAGTTACACTGAAGCTTTCTTT.

This sequence joins TRBV7-8 and TRBJ1-6, with TRBD1 identical over 10 bases. Germline assignment: CDR1 SGHVS and CDR2 FQNEAQ. J gave up 0 bases and V 5 bases, and 7 bases lay outside the gene matches. The CDR3 spans 18 residues. DNA for the CDR3: TGTGCCAGCAGCGCCCGACAGGGGGCAAGCTCCTATAATTCACCCCTCCACTTT. Translation: CASSARQGASSYNSPLHF.

This clone was picked up one time. This rearrangement joins TRBV28 to TRBJ1-6, with a weak D call TRBD1 (5 bases). The CDR3 loop spans 15 amino acids. The V and J ends lost 3 bases and 5 bases respectively, with 11 bases between them. Germline V lookup: CDR1 MDHEN, CDR2 SYDVKM. This CDR3 is CASSFGGNNNSPLHF. The CDR3 nucleotides are TGTGCCAGCAGTTTTGGGGGGAACAATAATTCACCCCTCCACTTT.

CDR3 in DNA: TGTGCCAGTAGTATAGAGGGACAGGGCAGCTCCTACGAGCAGTACTTC. Residues: CASSIEGQGSSYEQYF. The chain carries TRBV19 and TRBJ2-7, with 9 bases fitting TRBD1. Germline V gene sequence: CDR1 LNHDA, CDR2 SQIVND (reference sequence). V was pared by 0 bases and J by 0 bases, with 3 bases of the junction left unmatched. This CDR3 is built from 16 residues.

This chain links TRBV30 with TRBJ2-7; TRBD2 agrees at 7 bases. V lost 4 bases, J lost 0 bases, and 9 bases stayed unmatched. The CDR3 totals 15 residues. Germline V CDR1 and CDR2: GTSNPN, SVGIG (reference sequence). In DNA form, the CDR3 reads TGTGCCTGGACCCTACGGGGCGGGAGCTCCTACGAGCAGTACTTC. Residues: CAWTLRGGSSYEQYF.

V gene TRBV11-2 combines with J gene TRBJ1-2; possible D gene TRBD1, 5 bases. V was shortened by 2 bases and J by 4 bases, with 17 bases between the two germline ends. CDR1 and CDR2 from the germline V gene are SGHAT and FQNNGV. This CDR3 contains 16 residues. The CDR3 nucleotides read TGTGCCAGCAGCTTACTCAATCCCGGGGCTGGCTATGGCTACACCTTC. Amino acid sequence: CASSLLNPGAGYGYTF.

This chain connects TRBV11-2 to TRBJ1-1; D gene unclear. V was pared by 7 bases and J by 8 bases, with 14 bases between. From germline, CDR1 is SGHAT and CDR2 FQNNGV. This CDR3 region has 12 residues. The CDR3: CASNSEGGEAFF. The CDR3, as DNA: TGTGCCAGCAATTCGGAGGGTGGGGAAGCTTTCTTT.

This chain connects TRBV4-1 to TRBJ1-2, with D unresolved. With 1 base removed from V and 7 bases from J, the gap between germline ends came to 10 bases. CDR1 and CDR2 (germline): MGHRA, YSYEKL. CDR3 size: 13 residues. The CDR3 loop is CASSQAGYSGYTF. For the CDR3, the DNA is TGCGCCAGCAGCCAAGCGGGGTATAGTGGCTACACCTTC.